The 12 T cell receptor beta chains listed next were all sequenced from one sample in a study of sequential checkpoint blockade in melanoma. The protocol was immunoSEQ multiplex PCR, while the TCRdb copy is restricted to in-frame clones and leaves out a portion. The data show some 7,000 clones, around 20% seen once. Specified treatment: randomized to nivolumab then ipilimumab (arm A) or the reverse (arm B). The sequencing used tumor tissue (inferred from file names), collected from a patient given nivolumab and ipilimumab in sequence. The receptors were sampled from a human donor with melanoma.

This clone has just a few counts. The V gene is TRBV9, the J gene TRBJ1-1; D unresolved. The germline CDR1 and CDR2 sequences are SGDLS and YYNGEE. There are 14 residues in the CDR3. Trimming stripped 3 bases from V and 0 bases from J, with 9 bases between. CDR3 sequence reads: CASSARVVNTEAFF. DNA of the CDR3: TGTGCCAGCAGCGCTAGGGTCGTGAACACTGAAGCTTTCTTT.

This clone was recorded a few times. The V gene is TRBV6-8, the J gene TRBJ2-1; TRBD1 aligns across 7 bases. CDR3 size: 16 residues. CDR1 and CDR2 (germline): MNHGY, SAAAGT. The V gene end was trimmed by 8 bases and the J gene end by 3 bases; junction bases not matched to a gene: 13. The CDR3 DNA follows: TGTGCCAGCGCCTACAGGGGTGCTAGGTACTACAATGAGCAGTTCTTC. Its translation is CASAYRGARYYNEQFF.

CDR3 region: CASSPPGGPNGYTF. The CDR3 DNA is TGTGCCAGCTCACCACCCGGGGGTCCCAATGGCTACACCTTC. V gene TRBV18 combines with J gene TRBJ1-2; D perhaps matches TRBD1 (5 bases). The V gene's germline CDR1 is KGHSH and CDR2 LQKENI. Trimming removed 0 bases at V and 6 bases at J, with 11 bases between. The CDR3 has 14 residues. Drawing the rest from reference TRBV18 and TRBJ1-2, the complete variable domain is NAGVMQNPRHLVRRRGQEARLRCSPMKGHSHVYWYRQLPEEGLKFMVYLQKENIIDESGMPKERFSAEFPKEGPSILRIQQVVRGDSAAYFCASSPPGGPNGYTFGSGTRLTVV.

The rearrangement joins TRBV11-3 to TRBJ1-4; 7 bases fit TRBD1. Germline V gene lookup returns CDR1 SGHNT and CDR2 YENEEA. The CDR3 sequence is 15 residues long. V trimming: 3 bases; J trimming: 7 bases; junction bases outside the gene matches: 8. The CDR3 loop reads CASSLAGGRGEKLFF. In nucleotides, the CDR3 is TGTGCCAGCAGCTTGGCAGGGGGAAGAGGTGAAAAACTGTTTTTT.

To note about this clone: The junction and the germline gene differ at one end; a read error may be behind it. This chain links TRBV6-8 with TRBJ2-1, with a possible D match to TRBD1 (6 bases). CDR3 length: 14 residues. In germline, CDR1 is MNHGY, CDR2 SAAAGT. CDR3 sequence (DNA): TGTGCCAGCAGTGACTCGATAGGGGGTGATGAGCAGTTCTTC. This sequence encodes CASSDSIGGDEQFF.

J is TRBJ2-1 and V is TRBV5-1; D not resolved. CDR1 is SGHRS and CDR2 is YFSETQ in the germline V gene. Trimming took 4 bases from V and 9 from J, leaving 20 bases between them. The length of the CDR3 is 15 residues. CDR3 region: CASSPKAGAQGEQFF. CDR3 DNA sequence: TGCGCCAGCAGCCCGAAGGCAGGTGCGCAAGGTGAGCAGTTCTTC.

This chain joins TRBV18 and TRBJ1-2, with D perhaps matching TRBD1 (6 bases). Germline V CDR1 and CDR2: KGHSH, LQKENI. Trimming shortened V by 2 bases and J by 5 bases, and 9 bases separated the two germline ends. There are 13 residues in the CDR3. CDR3 coding DNA: TGTGCCAGCTCACCAGGGGGCGAATATGGCTACACCTTC. Protein product: CASSPGGEYGYTF.

The rearrangement links TRBV11-3 to TRBJ2-7, with 8 nucleotides matching TRBD2. In germline, CDR1 is SGHNT, CDR2 YENEEA. The CDR3 is 15 residues long. Unmatched junction bases numbered 7, after V lost 4 bases and J lost 2 bases. The CDR3 reads CASSWGLAGAYEQYV. For the CDR3, the DNA is TGTGCCAGCAGCTGGGGGCTAGCGGGCGCCTACGAGCAGTACGTC.

This clone was observed many times. The chain is built from TRBV6-8 and TRBJ2-1; a possible D gene is TRBD2 (7 bases). This CDR3 has 18 amino acids. Germline lookup yields CDR1 MNHGY and CDR2 SAAAGT. With 0 bases removed from V and 4 bases from J, the gap between germline ends came to 19 bases. CDR3 sequence reads: CASSYSGWGRGGYNEQFF. The CDR3 DNA reads as TGTGCCAGCAGTTACTCGGGGTGGGGCAGGGGAGGGTACAATGAGCAGTTCTTC.

CDR3 DNA: TGTGCCAGCTCACCGGGGCGGGAATACGAGCAGTACGTC. It is translated as CASSPGREYEQYV. The chain links TRBV18 to TRBJ2-7, with D possibly being TRBD2 (6 bases). CDR1 is KGHSH, CDR2 LQKENI, per germline. Trimming pared 3 bases from V and 4 bases from J, leaving 10 bases between. The CDR3 sequence is 13 residues long.

This clone occurred many times. J is TRBJ2-5 and V is TRBV10-3; 8 positions match TRBD2. Germline V gene sequence: CDR1 ENHRY, CDR2 SYGVKD. Trimming cost V 2 bases and J 5 bases; bases outside gene matches: 7. This CDR3 region has 15 residues. The CDR3 here is CAISELNGRAETQYF. CDR3 DNA: TGTGCCATCAGTGAGCTTAACGGGAGGGCCGAGACCCAGTACTTC.

A few counts support this clone. This chain links TRBV14 with TRBJ1-4; perhaps TRBD1 as D (6 bases). The ends were cut back, 0 bases at V and 8 bases at J, with 13 bases in the middle. The CDR3 is made up of 15 amino acids. Germline CDR1 and CDR2: SGHDN and FVKESK. CDR3 coding DNA: TGTGCCAGCAGCCAAGAGTGGGGGGCAAGGGAAAAACTGTTTTTT. The encoded protein is CASSQEWGAREKLFF.